This T cell receptor beta chain was captured by sequencing in a study of cytomegalovirus exposure and HLA in healthy donors. Primers for the PCR totalled 60 Vbeta and 13 Jbeta. Produced via immunoSEQ multiplex PCR; TCRdb's table is partial and in-frame only. The data show around 130,000 clones, 81% seen once. Turning to this clone: Its antigen is undetermined.

The CDR3 runs 15 residues. Study-wide results and caveats: Exclusion applied to some V segments, including TRBV6-2 and TRBV6-3, as they were indistinguishable.

The receptor was isolated from a woman in her forties in good health and CMV-seronegative. The sequencing input was PBMCs. The chain joins TRBV21-1 to TRBJ1-4. TRBV21-1 is recorded as a pseudogene. The CDR3 spells CASSKGPGINEKLFF. The CDR3 bases are TGTGCCAGCAGCAAAGGGCCCGGGATTAATGAAAAACTGTTTTTT.